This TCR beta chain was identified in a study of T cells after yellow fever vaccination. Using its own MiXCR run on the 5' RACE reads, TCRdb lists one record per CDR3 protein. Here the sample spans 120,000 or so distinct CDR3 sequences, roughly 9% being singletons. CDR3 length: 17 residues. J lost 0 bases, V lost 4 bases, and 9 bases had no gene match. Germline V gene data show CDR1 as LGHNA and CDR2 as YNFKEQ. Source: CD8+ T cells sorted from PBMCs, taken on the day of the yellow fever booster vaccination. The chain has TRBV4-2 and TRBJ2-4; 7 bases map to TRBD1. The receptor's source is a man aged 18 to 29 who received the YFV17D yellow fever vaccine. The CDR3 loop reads CASSPRGQDVAKNIQYF. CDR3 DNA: TGTGCCAGCAGCCCAAGAGGACAGGATGTAGCCAAAAACATTCAGTACTTC.